Presented here are 28 T cell receptor beta chains from one specimen sequenced in a study of CD8+CD57+ T cells in acquired aplastic anemia (dated by TCRdb to 2017 to 2018). Expansion of CD8+CD57+ cells had been shown by flow cytometry in the patients chosen for sequencing. Data came from an Illumina HiSeq 2000. TCR beta VDJ combination and CDR3 sequence profiling used genomic DNA as the template. The raw public reads went through TCRdb reprocessing: fastp at Q25, MiXCR clone calling, in-frame beta chains kept. Rows are unified per CDR3 protein, each entry keeping the most common DNA and genes. This sample gives under 250,000 distinct CDR3 sequences in total; 65% of them show up just once. The top ten clonotypes cover 58% of the sample. The sample comprised sorted CD4+, CD8+, or CD8+CD57+ T cells (not recorded which) from PBMCs. Every receptor here comes from a human donor with aplastic anemia.

On this clonotype itself: One junction end disagrees with the germline gene, perhaps due to a read error. This chain connects TRBV10-3 to TRBJ1-1; perhaps TRBD1 as D (6 bases). CDR1 and CDR2 from the germline V gene are ENHRY and SYGVKD. The CDR3 extends over 14 amino acids. The CDR3 spells CASSYHGTNTEAFF. CDR3 DNA sequence: TGTGCCAGCAGTTACCATGGGACAAACACTGAAGCTTTCTTT.

The chain carries TRBV24-1 and TRBJ2-6; TRBD1 is a possible D gene (5 bases). V was pared by 4 bases and J by 2 bases, with 17 bases between. The V gene's germline CDR1 is KGHDR and CDR2 SFDVKD. The length of the CDR3 is 18 residues. In DNA form, the CDR3 reads TGTGCCACCAGTGACCGTATGTCTAGGGGCGCTGGGGCCAACGTCCTGACTTTC. Its protein is CATSDRMSRGAGANVLTF.

Details on this clonotype: One end of the junction varies from germline; a read error may be responsible. The chain links TRBV2 to TRBJ1-2; no definite D call. Looked up from germline, CDR1 is SNHLY and CDR2 is FYNNEI. The CDR3 contains 10 residues. The CDR3 is CASSEVRPDF. The CDR3, as DNA: TGTGCCAGCAGTGAGGTCAGGCCCGACTTC.

Note on this clonotype: One junction end does not reproduce the germline sequence, and a read error may be involved. The rearrangement links TRBV9 to TRBJ1-1, with TRBD1 identical over 8 bases. The germline V gene encodes CDR1 SGDLS and CDR2 YYNGEE. The CDR3 consists of 13 residues. Here the CDR3 DNA reads TGTGCCAGCGGACAGGGTTCTAATACTGAAGCTTCCTTT. It codes for CASGQGSNTEASF. Complete variable domain (other parts from reference TRBV9 and TRBJ1-1): DSGVTQTPKHLITATGQRVTLRCSPRSGDLSVYWYQQSLDQGLQFLIQYYNGEERAKGNILERFSAQQFPDLHSELNLSSLELGDSALYFCASGQGSNTEASFGQGTRLTVV.

This clonotype has at least ten counts. J is TRBJ2-5 and V is TRBV7-9; TRBD1 aligns across 7 bases. The CDR3 loop spans 16 amino acids. J gave up 3 bases and V 5 bases, and 12 bases lay outside the gene matches. Germline CDR1 and CDR2: SEHNR and FQNEAQ (reference sequence). The DNA for the CDR3 is TGTGCCAGCAGCGACACGACAGGGATCCGTGAAGAGACCCAGTACTTC. As protein: CASSDTTGIREETQYF.

The chain carries TRBV20-1 and TRBJ1-2, with 8 bases lining up with TRBD1. The germline CDR1 and CDR2 sequences are DFQATT and SNEGSKA (reference sequence). The CDR3 totals 15 residues. J gave up 2 bases and V 0 bases, and 5 bases lay outside the gene matches. CDR3 DNA: TGCAGTGCTAGAGATGGAAGGGACAGGAACTATGGCTACACCTTC. Its translation is CSARDGRDRNYGYTF.

Concerning this clonotype: A clone one base away is much larger, so this may be a read error. The chain has TRBV6-5 and TRBJ1-3, with no clear D. Per germline, CDR1 MNHEY and CDR2 SVGAGI. There are 13 residues in the CDR3. The CDR3 bases are TGTGCCAGCAGTTACTCGTCTGGAAACACCATATGTTTT. Translated, it gives CASSYSSGNTICF.

This clonotype occurred a few times. The J gene is TRBJ2-2, the V gene TRBV11-2; tentatively, D is TRBD2 (7 bases). Germline CDR1 reads SGHAT; CDR2 reads FQNNGV. Trimming stripped 5 bases from V and 6 bases from J, with 16 bases between. The CDR3 totals 15 residues. CDR3 coding DNA: TGTGCCAGCAGCACCAAAGGGGGGGGCTCCGGGGAGCTGTTTTTT. Translated, it gives CASSTKGGGSGELFF.

This clonotype was found many times. This rearrangement joins TRBV15 to TRBJ1-6, with D tentatively TRBD1 (5 bases). CDR1 and CDR2 from the germline V gene are LNHNV and YYDKDF (reference sequence). The CDR3 covers 14 residues. V was cut by 3 bases and J by 9 bases, with 12 bases left in between. CDR3 sequence reads: CATSRGGDASPLHF. CDR3 sequence (DNA): TGTGCCACCAGCAGGGGGGGGGATGCTTCACCCCTCCACTTT.

This chain connects TRBV19 to TRBJ1-3, with D hard to call. The CDR3 is made up of 15 amino acids. Germline CDR1 is LNHDA and CDR2 is SQIVND (reference sequence). The ends were cut back, 0 bases at V and 4 bases at J, with 10 bases in the middle. The CDR3 bases are TGTGCCAGTAGTATAGATCTGCCCGTCGGAAACACCATATATTTT. Its translation: CASSIDLPVGNTIYF.

This clonotype was seen just once. The chain is built from TRBV20-1 and TRBJ2-7; 7 bases align to TRBD1. This CDR3 spans 13 amino acids. Germline lookup yields CDR1 DFQATT and CDR2 SNEGSKA (reference sequence). J lost 9 bases, V lost 3 bases, and 11 bases had no gene match. The CDR3 protein is CSARPGTAGRQYF. The DNA of the CDR3 is TGCAGTGCTAGGCCAGGGACAGCCGGTAGGCAGTACTTC.

V is TRBV10-3 and J is TRBJ1-3; TRBD1 is a possible D gene (6 bases). The CDR3 has 17 amino acids. Trimming cost V 10 bases and J 0 bases, with 22 bases left between them. The germline gives CDR1 ENHRY, CDR2 SYGVKD. The CDR3 region has the DNA TGTGCCACCGAGTTTAATGGCAGGGGTTTCTCTGGAAACACCATATATTTT. It yields the protein CATEFNGRGFSGNTIYF.

Worth noting for this clonotype: A much larger clone is a single base away; this may be a read error. The gene calls are TRBV12-3 or TRBV12-4 and TRBJ2-5; 10 positions agree with TRBD2. With 8 bases clipped from V and 2 bases from J, the junction kept 17 bases outside the gene matches. This CDR3 contains 18 residues. As DNA, the CDR3 is TGTGCCAGCGGCTCGGGACCCGGACTAGCGGAGGGGCAAGAGACCCAGTACTTC. Encoded protein: CASGSGPGLAEGQETQYF.

The rearrangement joins TRBV7-9 to TRBJ2-7, with TRBD2 identical over 12 bases. This CDR3 comprises 16 residues. J gave up 1 base and V 5 bases, and 6 bases lay outside the gene matches. Germline CDR1 is SEHNR and CDR2 is FQNEAQ (reference sequence). As DNA, the CDR3 is TGTGCCAGCAGCAGAAGCGGGACTAGCGGGTCCTACGAGCAGTACTTC. Its protein product is CASSRSGTSGSYEQYF.

With regard to this clonotype: Germline is not matched at one junction end, which may reflect a read error. V gene TRBV25-1 combines with J gene TRBJ1-3; tentatively, D is TRBD1 (5 bases). CDR1 and CDR2 (germline): MGHDK, SYGVNS. CDR3 length: 15 residues. The CDR3 loop is CAGSSGQSSGNAIYF. CDR3 nucleotide sequence: TGTGCCGGCAGCAGCGGACAAAGCTCTGGAAACGCCATATATTTT.

This chain connects TRBV19 to TRBJ2-5; 8 bases match TRBD1. The CDR3 has 15 amino acids. The trim removed 7 bases at V and 4 bases at J, leaving 11 bases unmatched. Per germline, CDR1 LNHDA and CDR2 SQIVND (reference sequence). CDR3 loop: CASNVVAGGSETQYF. CDR3 nucleotide sequence: TGTGCCAGTAATGTCGTGGCAGGGGGCTCAGAGACCCAGTACTTC.

This clonotype was counted at least ten times. V and J are TRBV20-1 and TRBJ2-7; 7 nucleotides agree with TRBD2. The germline V gene has CDR1 DFQATT and CDR2 SNEGSKA (reference sequence). V was pared by 2 bases and J by 2 bases, with 3 bases of the junction left unmatched. The CDR3 has 13 amino acids. The CDR3 is CSARLAVPYEQYF. In DNA, the CDR3 is TGCAGTGCTAGACTAGCGGTCCCCTACGAGCAGTACTTC.

Ten or more counts support this clonotype. The junction departs from the called germline gene at one end, perhaps through a read error. The chain couples TRBV7-7 to TRBJ2-2; D may match TRBD1 or TRBD2 (5 bases each). The CDR3 sequence is 15 residues long. The germline V gene has CDR1 SSHAT and CDR2 FNYEAQ (reference sequence). Here the CDR3 DNA reads TGTGCTAGCAGCTTCGGGACGGCGAACACCGGGGAGCTGTTTTTT. It yields the protein CASSFGTANTGELFF.

The CDR3: CASSLPAPNTEAFF. CDR3 nucleotides: TGTGCCAGCAGCTTACCAGCCCCGAACACTGAAGCTTTCTTT. V usage is TRBV7-9 and J usage is TRBJ1-1, with unresolved D. V gave up 2 bases and J gave up 1 base, with 8 bases separating them. The germline V gene encodes CDR1 SEHNR and CDR2 FQNEAQ (reference sequence). The CDR3 sequence is 14 residues long.

This chain links TRBV12-5 with TRBJ1-2, with D perhaps TRBD1 (6 bases). The V gene's germline CDR1 is LGHNT and CDR2 FRNRAP. CDR3 length equals 13 residues. The V end was cut by 8 bases, the J end by 1 base, with 11 bases between. The CDR3 spells CASSQDSNYGYTF. DNA of the CDR3: TGTGCTAGTTCCCAGGACAGTAACTATGGCTACACCTTC. The full variable domain, in which reference TRBV12-5 and TRBJ1-2 provide the parts outside the CDR3, is DARVTQTPRHKVTEMGQEVTMRCQPILGHNTVFWYRQTMMQGLELLAYFRNRAPLDDSGMPKDRFSAEMPDATLATLKIQPSEPRDSAVYFCASSQDSNYGYTFGSGTRLTVV.

This sequence joins TRBV7-6 and TRBJ1-1; no reliable D call. The V gene's germline CDR1 is SGHVS and CDR2 FNYEAQ. CDR3 length: 18 residues. The V end lost 0 bases, the J end lost 0 bases, and 17 bases lay between the germline ends. CDR3: CASSLAGGSGVMNTEAFF. The DNA for the CDR3 is TGTGCCAGCAGCTTAGCAGGTGGGAGTGGGGTAATGAACACTGAAGCTTTCTTT.

This chain links TRBV20-1 with TRBJ2-1, with 14 bases identical to TRBD2. This CDR3 region has 16 residues. Germline trimming cut 0 bases from V and 14 bases from J; bases unmatched to any gene: 12. Germline V lookup: CDR1 DFQATT, CDR2 SNEGSKA (reference sequence). The CDR3 bases are TGCAGTGCTAGAGATGGACTAGCGGGGGGTTCATTCTCGGAGTTCTTC. Protein: CSARDGLAGGSFSEFF.

This clonotype was counted ten times or more. CDR3 region: CASSLESYRQFF. For the CDR3, the DNA is TGTGCCAGCAGCTTGGAATCATACCGGCAGTTCTTC. V is TRBV5-8 and J is TRBJ2-1; D remains unclear. CDR1 and CDR2 from the germline V gene are SGHTS and YDEGEE. Trimming removed 0 bases at V and 12 bases at J, with 10 bases between. This CDR3 has 12 residues.

The chain combines TRBV2 with TRBJ2-7; TRBD2 matches 12 bases. Losses at the gene ends were 4 bases for V and 9 bases for J; bases not matched to a gene: 10. CDR1 is SNHLY and CDR2 is FYNNEI in the germline V gene. The CDR3 length is 15 residues. CDR3 sequence (DNA): TGTGCCAGCAGTGCTAGCGGGAGGGCCATGGGCGGGCAGTACTTC. This encodes CASSASGRAMGGQYF.

This chain uses TRBV15 with TRBJ2-7; 10 positions agree with TRBD1. With 2 bases clipped from V and 2 bases from J, the junction kept 12 bases outside the gene matches. CDR1 and CDR2 from the germline V gene are LNHNV and YYDKDF (reference sequence). This CDR3 is built from 18 residues. For the CDR3, the DNA is TGTGCCACCAGCAGACCATTTCCGGGACAGGGGTGGGCCTACGAGCAGTACTTC. This codes for CATSRPFPGQGWAYEQYF.

This sequence joins TRBV20-1 and TRBJ1-5; no clear D. Trimming stripped 0 bases from V and 1 base from J, with 10 bases between. The V gene's germline CDR1 is DFQATT and CDR2 SNEGSKA (reference sequence). This CDR3 region has 15 residues. CDR3 amino acids: CSARDRRNSNQPQHF. CDR3 in DNA: TGCAGTGCTAGAGATCGCAGGAACAGCAATCAGCCCCAGCATTTT.

This clonotype was seen just once. The chain employs TRBV24-1 and TRBJ2-7; D perhaps matches TRBD1 (6 bases). V lost 6 bases, J lost 2 bases, and 16 bases lay in between. The germline V gene encodes CDR1 KGHDR and CDR2 SFDVKD. The CDR3 totals 15 residues. The CDR3 nucleotides are TGTGCCACCAGTTCCGGGACAATAGGAACCTACGAGCAGTACTTC. Its protein is CATSSGTIGTYEQYF.

This clonotype has just a few counts. The chain combines TRBV20-1 with TRBJ1-1, with TRBD1 as a possible D gene (6 bases). This CDR3 has 12 residues. The germline V and J ends were trimmed by 6 bases and 7 bases, with 15 bases remaining between them. Germline CDR1 is DFQATT and CDR2 is SNEGSKA (reference sequence). CDR3 sequence (DNA): TGCAGTGCCGGGGGGGGGGCAGGTGAAGCTTTCTTT. Translated: CSAGGGAGEAFF.